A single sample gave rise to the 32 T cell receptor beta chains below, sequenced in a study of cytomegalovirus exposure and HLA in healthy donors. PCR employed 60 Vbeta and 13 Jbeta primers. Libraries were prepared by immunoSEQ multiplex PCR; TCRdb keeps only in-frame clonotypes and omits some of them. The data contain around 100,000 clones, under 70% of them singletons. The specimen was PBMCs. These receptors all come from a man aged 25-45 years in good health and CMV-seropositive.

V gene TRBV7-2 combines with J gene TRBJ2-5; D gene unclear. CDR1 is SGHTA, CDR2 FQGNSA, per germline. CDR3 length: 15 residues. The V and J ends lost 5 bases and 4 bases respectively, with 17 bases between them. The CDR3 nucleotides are TGTGCCAGCAGCCGACCTTCTAGAAGAGGAGAGACCCAGTACTTC. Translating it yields CASSRPSRRGETQYF.

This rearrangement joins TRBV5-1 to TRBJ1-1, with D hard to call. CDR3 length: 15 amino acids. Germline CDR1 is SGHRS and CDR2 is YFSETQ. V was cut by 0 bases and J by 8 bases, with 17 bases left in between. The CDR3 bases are TGCGCCAGCAGCTTGGCGCCTCTGGCAGACTCCGAAGCTTTCTTT. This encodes CASSLAPLADSEAFF.

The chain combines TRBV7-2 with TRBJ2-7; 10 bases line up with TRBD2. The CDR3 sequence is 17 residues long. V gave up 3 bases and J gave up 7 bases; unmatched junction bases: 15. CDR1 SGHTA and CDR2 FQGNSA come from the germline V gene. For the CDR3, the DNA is TGTGCCAGCAGCTTGGGGGTAGCGGGGGGTAGAATGGGAGAGCAGTACTTC. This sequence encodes CASSLGVAGGRMGEQYF.

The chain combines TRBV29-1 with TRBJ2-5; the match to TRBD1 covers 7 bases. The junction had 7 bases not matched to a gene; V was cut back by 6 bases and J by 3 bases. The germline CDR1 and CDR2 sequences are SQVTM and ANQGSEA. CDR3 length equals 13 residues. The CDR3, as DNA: TGCAGCGTAGACAGGGCCGGGGAAGAGACCCAGTACTTC. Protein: CSVDRAGEETQYF.

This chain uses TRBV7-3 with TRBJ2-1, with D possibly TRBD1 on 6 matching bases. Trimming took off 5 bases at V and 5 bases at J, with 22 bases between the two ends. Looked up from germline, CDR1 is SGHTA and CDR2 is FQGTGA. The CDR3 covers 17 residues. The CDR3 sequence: CASSLLPHRVPHNEQFF. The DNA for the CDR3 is TGTGCCAGCAGCCTCCTGCCTCACAGGGTACCGCACAATGAGCAGTTCTTC.

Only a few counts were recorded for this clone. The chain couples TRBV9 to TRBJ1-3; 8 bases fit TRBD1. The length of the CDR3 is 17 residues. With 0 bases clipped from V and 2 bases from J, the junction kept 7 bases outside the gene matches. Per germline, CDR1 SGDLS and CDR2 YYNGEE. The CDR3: CASSVGSGQGAGNTIYF. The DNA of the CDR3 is TGTGCCAGCAGCGTAGGTAGCGGACAGGGCGCTGGAAACACCATATATTTT.

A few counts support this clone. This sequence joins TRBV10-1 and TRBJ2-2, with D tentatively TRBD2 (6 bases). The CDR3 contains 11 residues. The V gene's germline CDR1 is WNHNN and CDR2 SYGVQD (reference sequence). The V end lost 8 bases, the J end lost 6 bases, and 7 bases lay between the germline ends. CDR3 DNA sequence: TGCGCCAGCCGGGGGTCCGGGGAGCTGTTTTTT. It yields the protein CASRGSGELFF.

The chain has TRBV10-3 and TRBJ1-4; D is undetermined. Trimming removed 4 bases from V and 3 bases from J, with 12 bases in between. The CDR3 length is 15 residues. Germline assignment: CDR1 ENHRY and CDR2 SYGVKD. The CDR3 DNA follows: TGTGCCATCAGTGCCCGGCCGGGAGCTAATGAAAAACTGTTTTTT. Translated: CAISARPGANEKLFF.

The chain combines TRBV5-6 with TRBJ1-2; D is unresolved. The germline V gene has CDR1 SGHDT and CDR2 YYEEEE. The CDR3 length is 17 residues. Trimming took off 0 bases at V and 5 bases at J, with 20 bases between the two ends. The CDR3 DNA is TGTGCCAGCAGCTTGGGGGGAGGCCACCCTAGGATATATGGCTACACCTTC. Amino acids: CASSLGGGHPRIYGYTF.

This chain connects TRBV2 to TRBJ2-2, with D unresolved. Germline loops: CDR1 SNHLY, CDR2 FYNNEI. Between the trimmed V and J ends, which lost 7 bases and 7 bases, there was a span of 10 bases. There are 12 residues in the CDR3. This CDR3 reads CASNLLVGELFF. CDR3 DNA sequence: TGTGCCAGCAACTTGTTGGTCGGGGAGCTGTTTTTT.

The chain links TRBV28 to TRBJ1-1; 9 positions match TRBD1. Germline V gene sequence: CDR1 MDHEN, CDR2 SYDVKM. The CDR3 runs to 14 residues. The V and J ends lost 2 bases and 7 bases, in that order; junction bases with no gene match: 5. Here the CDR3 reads CASSLPGQGVEAFF. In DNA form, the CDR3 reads TGTGCCAGCAGTTTACCGGGACAGGGTGTTGAAGCTTTCTTT.

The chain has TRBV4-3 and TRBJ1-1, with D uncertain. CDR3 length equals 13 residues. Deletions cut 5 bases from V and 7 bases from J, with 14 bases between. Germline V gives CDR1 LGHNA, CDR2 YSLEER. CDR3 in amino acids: CASSRRTDLEAFF. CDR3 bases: TGCGCCAGCAGCAGGAGGACGGACCTTGAAGCTTTCTTT.

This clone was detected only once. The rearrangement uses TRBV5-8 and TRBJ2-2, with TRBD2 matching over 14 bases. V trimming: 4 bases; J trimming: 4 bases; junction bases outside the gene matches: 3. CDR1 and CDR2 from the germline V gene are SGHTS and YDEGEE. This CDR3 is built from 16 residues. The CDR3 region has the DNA TGTGCCAGCAGCCGAGGACTAGCGGGAGGCACCGGGGAGCTGTTTTTT. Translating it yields CASSRGLAGGTGELFF.

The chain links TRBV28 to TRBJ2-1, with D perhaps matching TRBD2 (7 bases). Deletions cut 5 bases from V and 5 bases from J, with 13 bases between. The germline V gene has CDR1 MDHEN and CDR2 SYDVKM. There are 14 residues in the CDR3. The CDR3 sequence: CASSRGGGHNEQFF. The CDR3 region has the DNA TGTGCCAGCAGTCGTGGCGGGGGCCACAATGAGCAGTTCTTC.

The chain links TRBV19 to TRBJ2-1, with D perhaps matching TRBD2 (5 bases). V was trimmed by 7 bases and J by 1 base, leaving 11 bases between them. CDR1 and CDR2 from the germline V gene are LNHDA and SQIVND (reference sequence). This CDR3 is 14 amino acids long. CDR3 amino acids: CASTAPGSYNEQFF. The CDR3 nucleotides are TGTGCCAGTACCGCCCCGGGGTCCTACAATGAGCAGTTCTTC.

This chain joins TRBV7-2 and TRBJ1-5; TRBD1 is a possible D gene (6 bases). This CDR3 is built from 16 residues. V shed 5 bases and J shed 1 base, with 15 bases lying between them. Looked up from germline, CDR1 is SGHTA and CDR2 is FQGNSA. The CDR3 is CASSPTGGLSNQPQHF. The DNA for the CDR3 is TGTGCCAGCAGCCCGACCGGGGGGCTAAGCAATCAGCCCCAGCATTTT.

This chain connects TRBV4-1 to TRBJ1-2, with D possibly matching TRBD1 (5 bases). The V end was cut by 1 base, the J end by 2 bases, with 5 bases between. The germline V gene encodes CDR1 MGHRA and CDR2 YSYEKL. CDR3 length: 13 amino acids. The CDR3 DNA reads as TGCGCCAGCAGCCAAGGGACAAACTATGGCTACACCTTC. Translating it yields CASSQGTNYGYTF.

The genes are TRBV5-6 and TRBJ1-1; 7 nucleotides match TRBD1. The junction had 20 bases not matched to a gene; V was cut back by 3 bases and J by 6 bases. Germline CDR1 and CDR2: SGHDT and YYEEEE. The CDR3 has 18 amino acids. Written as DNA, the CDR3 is TGTGCCAGCAGCTGGGGGACAGTGACCGCCCCATCCCCGTCTGAAGCTTTCTTT. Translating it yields CASSWGTVTAPSPSEAFF.

The CDR3 DNA sequence: TGTGCCAGCAGTTTATTAGGGACAGGCTACGAGCAGTACGTC. Translation gives CASSLLGTGYEQYV. The rearrangement joins TRBV27 to TRBJ2-7; 8 positions agree with TRBD1. V dropped 1 base and J dropped 3; count of bases not matched to a gene: 2. Germline CDR1 MNHEY, CDR2 SMNVEV (reference sequence). The CDR3 consists of 14 residues.

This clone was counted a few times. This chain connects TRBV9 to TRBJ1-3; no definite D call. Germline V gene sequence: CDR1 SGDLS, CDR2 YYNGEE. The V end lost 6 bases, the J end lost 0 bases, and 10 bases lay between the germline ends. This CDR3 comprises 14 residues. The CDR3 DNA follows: TGTGCCAGCAATAATGTTAACTCTGGAAACACCATATATTTT. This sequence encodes CASNNVNSGNTIYF. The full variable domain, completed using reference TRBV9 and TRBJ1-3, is DSGVTQTPKHLITATGQRVTLRCSPRSGDLSVYWYQQSLDQGLQFLIQYYNGEERAKGNILERFSAQQFPDLHSELNLSSLELGDSALYFCASNNVNSGNTIYFGEGSWLTVV.

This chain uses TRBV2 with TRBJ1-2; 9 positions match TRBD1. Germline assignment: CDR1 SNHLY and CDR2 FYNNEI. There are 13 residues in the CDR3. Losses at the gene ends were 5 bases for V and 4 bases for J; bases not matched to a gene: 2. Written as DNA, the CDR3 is TGTGCCAGCAGTCCGACAGGGGGCTATGGCTACACCTTC. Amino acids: CASSPTGGYGYTF.

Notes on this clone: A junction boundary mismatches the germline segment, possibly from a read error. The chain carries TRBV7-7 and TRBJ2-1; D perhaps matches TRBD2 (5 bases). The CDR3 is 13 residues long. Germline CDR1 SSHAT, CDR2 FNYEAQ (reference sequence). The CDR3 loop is CASSWTVYNEQFF. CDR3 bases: TGTGCTAGCAGCTGGACTGTTTACAATGAGCAGTTCTTC.

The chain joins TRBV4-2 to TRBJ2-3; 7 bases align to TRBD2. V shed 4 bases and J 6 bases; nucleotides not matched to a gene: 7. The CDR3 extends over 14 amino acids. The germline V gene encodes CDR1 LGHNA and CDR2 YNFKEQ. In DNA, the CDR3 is TGTGCCAGCAGCCCTCGACTAGCCCGGGATACGCAGTATTTT. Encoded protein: CASSPRLARDTQYF.

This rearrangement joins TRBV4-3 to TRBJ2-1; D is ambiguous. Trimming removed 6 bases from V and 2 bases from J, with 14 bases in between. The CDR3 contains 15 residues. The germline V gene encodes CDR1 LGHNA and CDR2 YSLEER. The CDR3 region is CASSSTPSPYNEQFF. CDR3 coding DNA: TGCGCCAGCAGTTCGACTCCGTCGCCCTACAATGAGCAGTTCTTC.

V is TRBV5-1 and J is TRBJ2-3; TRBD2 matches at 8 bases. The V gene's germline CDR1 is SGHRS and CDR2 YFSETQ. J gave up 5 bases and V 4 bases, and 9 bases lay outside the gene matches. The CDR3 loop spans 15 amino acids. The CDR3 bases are TGCGCCAGCAGCCTCGGCGGGGGGACCCGAGATACGCAGTATTTT. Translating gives CASSLGGGTRDTQYF. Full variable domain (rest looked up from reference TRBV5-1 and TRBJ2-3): KAGVTQTPRYLIKTRGQQVTLSCSPISGHRSVSWYQQTPGQGLQFLFEYFSETQRNKGNFPGRFSGRQFSNSRSEMNVSTLELGDSALYLCASSLGGGTRDTQYFGPGTRLTVL.

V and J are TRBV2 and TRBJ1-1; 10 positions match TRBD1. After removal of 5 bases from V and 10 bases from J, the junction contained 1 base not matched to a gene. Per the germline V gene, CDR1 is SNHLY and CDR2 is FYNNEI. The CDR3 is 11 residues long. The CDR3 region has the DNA TGTGCCAGCAGTTGGGACAGGGGAGCTTTCTTT. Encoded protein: CASSWDRGAFF.

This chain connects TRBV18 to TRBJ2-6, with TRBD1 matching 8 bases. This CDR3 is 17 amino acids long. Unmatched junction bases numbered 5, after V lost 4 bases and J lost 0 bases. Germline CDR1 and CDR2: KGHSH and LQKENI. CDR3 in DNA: TGTGCCAGCTCACTTGGACAGGGAAGCTCTGGGGCCAACGTCCTGACTTTC. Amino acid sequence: CASSLGQGSSGANVLTF.

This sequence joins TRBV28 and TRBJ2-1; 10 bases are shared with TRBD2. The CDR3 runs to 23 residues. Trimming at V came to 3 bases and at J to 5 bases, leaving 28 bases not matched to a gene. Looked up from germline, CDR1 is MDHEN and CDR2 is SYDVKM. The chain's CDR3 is CASSFPRGTSAGNLREGHNEQFF. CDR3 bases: TGTGCCAGCAGTTTCCCTAGAGGGACTAGCGCGGGAAATCTACGTGAGGGGCACAATGAGCAGTTCTTC. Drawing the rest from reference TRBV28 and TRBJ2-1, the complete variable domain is DVKVTQSSRYLVKRTGEKVFLECVQDMDHENMFWYRQDPGLGLRLIYFSYDVKMKEKGDIPEGYSVSREKKERFSLILESASTNQTSMYLCASSFPRGTSAGNLREGHNEQFFGPGTRLTVL.

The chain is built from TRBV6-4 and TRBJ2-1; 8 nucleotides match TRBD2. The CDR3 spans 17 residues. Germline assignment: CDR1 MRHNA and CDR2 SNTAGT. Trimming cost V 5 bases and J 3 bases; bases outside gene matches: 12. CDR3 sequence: CASSLGREALDYNEQFF. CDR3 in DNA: TGTGCCAGCAGTTTAGGGCGGGAGGCGCTAGACTACAATGAGCAGTTCTTC.

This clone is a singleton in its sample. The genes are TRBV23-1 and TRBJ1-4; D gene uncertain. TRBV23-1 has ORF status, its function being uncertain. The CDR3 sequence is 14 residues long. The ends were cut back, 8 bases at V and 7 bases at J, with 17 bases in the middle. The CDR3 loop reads CASPDPERIEKLFF. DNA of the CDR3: TGCGCCAGCCCTGACCCGGAGAGAATTGAAAAACTGTTTTTT.

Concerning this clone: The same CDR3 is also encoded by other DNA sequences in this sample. The DNA for the CDR3 is TGTGCCAGTAGTATTCGGGGCTCTGGAAACACCATATATTTT. This gives the protein CASSIRGSGNTIYF. The chain links TRBV19 to TRBJ1-3; D unresolved. The CDR3 has 14 amino acids. Germline CDR1 is LNHDA and CDR2 is SQIVND (reference sequence). The V end lost 3 bases, the J end lost 0 bases, and 6 bases lay between the germline ends.

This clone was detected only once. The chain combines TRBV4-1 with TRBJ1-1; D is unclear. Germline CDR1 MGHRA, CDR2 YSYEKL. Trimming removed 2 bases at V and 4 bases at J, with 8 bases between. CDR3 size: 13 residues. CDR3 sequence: CASSQPARTEAFF. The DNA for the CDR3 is TGCGCCAGCAGCCAACCTGCGCGCACTGAAGCTTTCTTT.